These 24 T cell receptor beta chains share one sample of origin, sequenced in a study of T-cell reconstitution after alpha-beta-depleted transplantation in children. A TCRbeta library incorporating unique molecular identifiers was prepared. TCRdb re-analysed the PCR reads in MiXCR, keeping a single row per CDR3 protein. The repertoire holds approximately 400,000 distinct CDR3 sequences, with about 11% as singletons. Specimen: PBMCs from the stem cell graft donor, collected from the stem cell graft. The receptors stem from a human donor who donated a stem cell graft to a child with acute myeloid leukemia.

This clonotype was counted only a few times. The chain couples TRBV9 to TRBJ2-2; TRBD2 aligns across 15 bases. The germline gives CDR1 SGDLS, CDR2 YYNGEE. This CDR3 region has 18 residues. V trimming: 3 bases; J trimming: 0 bases; junction bases outside the gene matches: 3. The DNA of the CDR3 is TGTGCCAGCAGCGACGGGACTAGCGGGAGGACGAACACCGGGGAGCTGTTTTTT. This encodes CASSDGTSGRTNTGELFF.

This clonotype was counted at least ten times. The chain is built from TRBV7-2 and TRBJ2-7; 10 bases fit TRBD1. Trimming removed 4 bases from V and 12 bases from J; junction bases left unmatched: 12. This CDR3 has 14 amino acids. Per the germline V gene, CDR1 is SGHTA and CDR2 is FQGNSA. For the CDR3, the DNA is TGTGCCAGCAGCTACTTACCCGGGACAGGGGTTGTGTACTTC. As protein: CASSYLPGTGVVYF.

This clonotype has a count of ten or more. V is TRBV5-1 and J is TRBJ1-1; D is undetermined. The CDR3 extends over 13 amino acids. In germline, CDR1 is SGHRS, CDR2 YFSETQ. V was trimmed by 4 bases and J by 0 bases, leaving 7 bases between them. The CDR3 DNA reads TGCGCCAGCAGCCTTGACCTGAACACTGAAGCTTTCTTT. This encodes CASSLDLNTEAFF. Together with reference TRBV5-1 and TRBJ1-1, the CDR3 gives the full variable domain: KAGVTQTPRYLIKTRGQQVTLSCSPISGHRSVSWYQQTPGQGLQFLFEYFSETQRNKGNFPGRFSGRQFSNSRSEMNVSTLELGDSALYLCASSLDLNTEAFFGQGTRLTVV.

This clonotype was observed at least ten times. The chain combines TRBV29-1 with TRBJ2-2; D gene uncertain. In germline, CDR1 is SQVTM, CDR2 ANQGSEA. This CDR3 comprises 14 residues. V gave up 2 bases and J gave up 4 bases, with 11 bases separating them. The DNA of the CDR3 is TGCAGCGTTGAAAGCCTGGTCGCCACCGGGGAGCTGTTTTTT. This gives the protein CSVESLVATGELFF.

This clonotype was seen more than once but under ten times. The genes are TRBV6-2 or TRBV6-3 and TRBJ2-3; weak D call: TRBD1 (6 bases). V was cut by 6 bases and J by 0 bases, with 13 bases left in between. The germline V gene has CDR1 MNHEY and CDR2 SVGEGT. The CDR3 runs to 15 residues. CDR3 coding DNA: TGTGCCAGCAGGGACTCCGGACAGAGCACAGATACGCAGTATTTT. Its protein is CASRDSGQSTDTQYF.

The sample holds a few counts of this clonotype. The chain links TRBV4-3 to TRBJ2-6; D possibly corresponds to TRBD2 (7 bases). From germline, CDR1 is LGHNA and CDR2 YSLEER. The CDR3 consists of 16 residues. Trimming took off 6 bases at V and 1 base at J, with 13 bases between the two ends. The CDR3 bases are TGCGCCAGCAGACCGGGGGGACATTCTGGGGCCAACGTCCTGACTTTC. This translates into CASRPGGHSGANVLTF.

This clonotype was found a few times. The genes are TRBV25-1 and TRBJ2-7; no clear D gene. CDR3 size: 12 residues. The V end lost 1 base, the J end lost 2 bases, and 3 bases lay between the germline ends. Germline assignment: CDR1 MGHDK and CDR2 SYGVNS. CDR3 sequence: CASSESTYEQYF. The CDR3 DNA reads TGTGCCAGCAGTGAATCCACCTACGAGCAGTACTTC.

This clonotype has a handful of counts. The chain has TRBV7-2 and TRBJ2-2; D is perhaps TRBD2 (5 bases). The CDR3 spans 14 residues. Germline CDR1 and CDR2: SGHTA and FQGNSA. V was clipped by 7 bases and J by 4 bases, with 13 bases between them. The CDR3 DNA follows: TGTGCCAGCACTAGTAGGGAGTTCACCGGGGAGCTGTTTTTT. This encodes CASTSREFTGELFF.

V gene TRBV6-1 combines with J gene TRBJ2-6; D not certain. The V end was cut by 1 base, the J end by 0 bases, with 7 bases between. The germline V gene has CDR1 MNHNS and CDR2 SASEGT. The CDR3 consists of 16 residues. CDR3 amino acids: CASSEDTGSGANVLTF. The CDR3, as DNA: TGTGCCAGCAGTGAAGACACCGGCTCTGGGGCCAACGTCCTGACTTTC.

V usage is TRBV3-1 and J usage is TRBJ2-1; possible D gene TRBD2, 6 bases. Germline V CDR1 and CDR2: LGHDT, YNNKEL (reference sequence). The CDR3 is 13 amino acids. V lost 2 bases and J 10 bases, leaving 12 bases between the germline ends. Here the CDR3 DNA reads TGTGCCAGCAGCCAATCCTTGGGAGGCGAGCAGTTCTTC. Protein product: CASSQSLGGEQFF.

The CDR3 DNA sequence: TGCAGTGCTAGAGTCAGCGGCGGGAGCGGGGTGAGGACAGATACGCAGTATTTT. Amino acids: CSARVSGGSGVRTDTQYF. This sequence joins TRBV20-1 and TRBJ2-3; 7 nucleotides agree with TRBD2. The CDR3 consists of 18 residues. Germline V gene lookup returns CDR1 DFQATT and CDR2 SNEGSKA (reference sequence). V was pared by 1 base and J by 3 bases, with 16 bases of the junction left unmatched.

The V call is TRBV7-7, the J call TRBJ2-7, with D uncertain. CDR1 SSHAT and CDR2 FNYEAQ come from the germline V gene (reference sequence). The CDR3 totals 11 residues. Here the CDR3 reads CASIKWAEQYV. CDR3 nucleotide sequence: TGTGCTAGCATCAAATGGGCCGAGCAGTACGTC.

A few counts support this clonotype. The V call is TRBV25-1, the J call TRBJ2-2; D ambiguous. CDR3 length: 13 residues. V shed 6 bases and J shed 1 base, with 6 bases lying between them. CDR1 and CDR2 (germline): MGHDK, SYGVNS. For the CDR3, the DNA is TGTGCCAGCAGGCAGAAGAACACCGGGGAGCTGTTTTTT. Translated: CASRQKNTGELFF.

The chain carries TRBV20-1 and TRBJ2-5, with no clear D. V was shortened by 3 bases and J by 1 base, with 15 bases between the two germline ends. The CDR3 spans 15 residues. CDR1 DFQATT and CDR2 SNEGSKA come from the germline V gene (reference sequence). The CDR3 coding sequence is TGCAGTGCTAGTCCTGTTAGTTTCCTCCAAGAGACCCAGTACTTC. This codes for CSASPVSFLQETQYF.

This clonotype came up many times. This chain connects TRBV12-3 or TRBV12-4 to TRBJ1-4; D perhaps matches TRBD1 (5 bases). V dropped 3 bases and J dropped 6 bases, with 11 bases sitting between them. This CDR3 spans 14 amino acids. The CDR3 loop is CASSFGRADEKLFF. The CDR3 nucleotides are TGTGCCAGCAGTTTTGGCAGGGCAGATGAAAAACTGTTTTTT.

This clonotype was seen a single time. The junction and the germline gene differ at one end; a read error may be behind it. The V and J genes are TRBV2 and TRBJ2-1; 10 bases fit TRBD1. Germline V CDR1 and CDR2: SNHLY, FYNNEI. The CDR3 loop spans 15 amino acids. The CDR3 region has the DNA TGTGCCAGCTGGACTTCGGGACAGGGGTACAATGCGCAGTTCTTC. Translation: CASWTSGQGYNAQFF. The entire variable domain, with the rest obtained from reference TRBV2 and TRBJ2-1, is as follows: EPEVTQTPSHQVTQMGQEVILRCVPISNHLYFYWYRQILGQKVEFLVSFYNNEISEKSEIFDDQFSVERPDGSNFTLKIRSTKLEDSAMYFCASWTSGQGYNAQFFGPGTRLTVL.

V gene TRBV12-3 or TRBV12-4 combines with J gene TRBJ1-3; the D is unclear. The CDR3 is 15 residues long. V was cut by 8 bases and J by 0 bases, with 14 bases left in between. The CDR3 DNA sequence: TGTGCCAGCGGTGTCCAGAGCAGCTCTGGAAACACCATATATTTT. Its translation: CASGVQSSSGNTIYF.

This clonotype was counted only a few times. J is TRBJ1-4 and V is TRBV5-5, with a weak D call TRBD1 (6 bases). Trimming removed 4 bases from V and 5 bases from J, with 12 bases in between. Germline values: CDR1 SGHKS, CDR2 YYEKEE (reference sequence). This CDR3 is built from 14 residues. CDR3 sequence reads: CASSGWGLNEKLFF. CDR3 bases: TGTGCCAGCAGCGGGTGGGGGCTAAATGAAAAACTGTTTTTT.

The chain combines TRBV7-2 with TRBJ2-6; perhaps TRBD1 as D (5 bases). The CDR3 has 15 amino acids. The V gene's germline CDR1 is SGHTA and CDR2 FQGNSA. Trimming cost V 4 bases and J 2 bases, with 9 bases left between them. CDR3 loop: CASSSTRAGANVLTF. The CDR3 DNA reads TGTGCCAGCAGCTCCACCAGGGCTGGGGCCAACGTCCTGACTTTC.

The chain is built from TRBV12-3 or TRBV12-4 and TRBJ2-3, with a possible D match to TRBD2 (7 bases). The CDR3 is 14 residues long. Trimming cost V 5 bases and J 1 base, with 10 bases left between them. CDR3 nucleotides: TGTGCCAGCAGTCGGGGGGCGGGCACAGATACGCAGTATTTT. This sequence encodes CASSRGAGTDTQYF.

A few counts support this clonotype. The V call is TRBV29-1, the J call TRBJ2-7, with D maybe TRBD2 (6 bases). CDR1 is SQVTM, CDR2 ANQGSEA, per germline. Trimming removed 2 bases from V and 6 bases from J, with 14 bases in between. The CDR3 spans 13 residues. The CDR3 DNA sequence: TGCAGCGTTGAATCAGGGACTCCCGGCGAGCAGTACTTC. Protein: CSVESGTPGEQYF.

This clonotype was detected only a few times. The chain uses TRBV29-1 and TRBJ1-2; TRBD1 matches at 8 bases. The V segment lost 7 bases and the J segment 5 bases; nucleotides outside the gene matches: 21. The CDR3 covers 17 residues. CDR1 SQVTM and CDR2 ANQGSEA come from the germline V gene. The chain's CDR3 is CSASDRGGTSRSYGYTF. CDR3 coding DNA: TGCAGCGCAAGCGACAGGGGAGGTACGAGTCGTAGTTATGGCTACACCTTC.

This clonotype was detected ten times or more. The V and J genes are TRBV20-1 and TRBJ2-3; no clear D gene. V was cut by 3 bases and J by 0 bases, with 7 bases left in between. The germline V gene encodes CDR1 DFQATT and CDR2 SNEGSKA (reference sequence). This CDR3 is built from 13 residues. The CDR3 nucleotides read TGCAGTGCTAGCCTGCCTAGCACAGATACGCAGTATTTT. Translating gives CSASLPSTDTQYF.

This clonotype appeared a few times. The chain joins TRBV20-1 to TRBJ2-3; TRBD2 aligns across 11 bases. The junction had 6 bases not matched to a gene; V was cut back by 1 base and J by 3 bases. The CDR3 length is 16 residues. The germline V gene encodes CDR1 DFQATT and CDR2 SNEGSKA (reference sequence). CDR3 amino acids: CSARGGLAEPTDTQYF. The CDR3 DNA reads TGCAGTGCTAGAGGGGGACTAGCGGAACCGACAGATACGCAGTATTTT.